What follows are 27 T cell receptor beta chains derived from one specimen sequenced in a study of blood T cell repertoires in COVID-19. Profiled with immunoSEQ multiplex PCR; TCRdb holds only in-frame clones, not every one. The sample has approximately 170,000 clones; approximately 80% are singletons. Sequencing input: PBMCs or T cells enriched from blood (not recorded which). These receptors came from a man aged 45-65 years who had recovered from COVID-19.

This chain links TRBV7-9 with TRBJ2-3; TRBD2 agrees at 8 bases. Germline V CDR1 and CDR2: SEHNR, FQNEAQ (reference sequence). The J segment lost 1 base and the V segment lost 5 bases, leaving 8 bases of the junction unmatched. The CDR3 runs to 16 residues. This CDR3 is CASSLYLTSGTDTQYF. Written as DNA, the CDR3 is TGTGCCAGCAGCCTTTATCTGACTAGCGGCACAGATACGCAGTATTTT.

The gene calls are TRBV2 and TRBJ2-1, with 8 nucleotides matching TRBD1. V gave up 9 bases and J gave up 13 bases; unmatched junction bases: 8. The CDR3 runs 11 residues. Per the germline V gene, CDR1 is SNHLY and CDR2 is FYNNEI. The CDR3 region has the DNA TGTGCCAGTGGGACAGGCCCCCTACAGTTCTTC. As protein: CASGTGPLQFF. The full variable domain, with the rest looked up from reference TRBV2 and TRBJ2-1, is EPEVTQTPSHQVTQMGQEVILRCVPISNHLYFYWYRQILGQKVEFLVSFYNNEISEKSEIFDDQFSVERPDGSNFTLKIRSTKLEDSAMYFCASGTGPLQFFGPGTRLTVL.

This chain links TRBV18 with TRBJ1-1; 12 bases are shared with TRBD1. V lost 3 bases and J lost 7; bases outside the gene matches: 3. CDR3 size: 14 residues. In germline, CDR1 is KGHSH, CDR2 LQKENI. The CDR3 DNA reads as TGTGCCAGCTCACCGGGACAGGGGGCAGGTGAAGCTTTCTTT. Its protein product is CASSPGQGAGEAFF.

The chain links TRBV7-9 to TRBJ1-4; 10 bases fit TRBD1. The CDR3 loop spans 14 amino acids. CDR1 and CDR2 (germline): SEHNR, FQNEAQ (reference sequence). The V and J ends lost 5 bases and 10 bases, in that order; junction bases with no gene match: 7. CDR3 in amino acids: CASSRDRGFGKLFF. CDR3 DNA: TGTGCCAGCAGCCGGGACAGGGGTTTTGGAAAACTGTTTTTT.

This chain links TRBV5-4 with TRBJ1-1; D ambiguous. With 4 bases removed from V and 3 bases from J, the gap between germline ends came to 13 bases. This CDR3 contains 14 residues. CDR1 is SGHNT and CDR2 is YYREEE in the germline V gene (reference sequence). The CDR3 loop reads CASSLMKQDTEAFF. In DNA, the CDR3 is TGTGCCAGCAGCCTTATGAAGCAGGACACTGAAGCTTTCTTT.

The V call is TRBV28, the J call TRBJ2-1; possibly TRBD2 for D (5 bases). CDR3 size: 17 residues. The V and J ends lost 4 bases and 7 bases respectively, with 23 bases between them. Germline loops: CDR1 MDHEN, CDR2 SYDVKM. In DNA form, the CDR3 reads TGTGCCAGCAGTTCTACCGGGGATGCCAGGTTCGGTAATGAGCAGTTCTTC. Translating gives CASSSTGDARFGNEQFF.

This rearrangement joins TRBV5-1 to TRBJ2-7, with 8 bases aligning to TRBD1. The CDR3 runs to 15 residues. Germline CDR1 is SGHRS and CDR2 is YFSETQ. Trimming at V came to 4 bases and at J to 4 bases, leaving 10 bases not matched to a gene. The CDR3: CASSGWTGLTYEQYF. In nucleotides, the CDR3 is TGCGCCAGCAGCGGCTGGACAGGGTTAACGTACGAGCAGTACTTC.

A single count supports this clone. V usage is TRBV12-3 or TRBV12-4 and J usage is TRBJ2-7; a possible D gene is TRBD1 (5 bases). This CDR3 is built from 11 residues. Trimming removed 3 bases from V and 7 bases from J, with 7 bases in between. The CDR3 coding sequence is TGTGCCAGCAGTTTGAACAGGGAGCAGTACTTC. This sequence encodes CASSLNREQYF.

This clone was counted only a few times. The chain joins TRBV11-3 to TRBJ1-6; D gene ambiguous. This CDR3 is built from 13 residues. Trimming took 0 bases from V and 9 from J, leaving 6 bases between them. Germline V CDR1 and CDR2: SGHNT, YENEEA. The CDR3 protein is CASSLDLSSPLHF. The CDR3 nucleotides read TGTGCCAGCAGCTTAGATCTCTCTTCACCCCTCCACTTT.

This clone appeared a single time. This sequence joins TRBV11-3 and TRBJ2-2, with TRBD1 as a possible D gene (5 bases). This CDR3 is built from 17 residues. Between the trimmed V and J ends, which lost 1 base and 0 bases, there was a span of 12 bases. Germline CDR1 SGHNT, CDR2 YENEEA. The CDR3 loop reads CASSLGGGATNTGELFF. DNA of the CDR3: TGTGCCAGCAGCTTAGGGGGCGGCGCTACGAACACCGGGGAGCTGTTTTTT.

V usage is TRBV10-1 and J usage is TRBJ2-2; TRBD1 agrees at 7 bases. CDR3 length equals 15 residues. Per germline, CDR1 WNHNN and CDR2 SYGVQD (reference sequence). V was clipped by 4 bases and J by 2 bases; unmatched bases: 4. CDR3 in amino acids: CASSATGVNTGELFF. CDR3 DNA sequence: TGCGCCAGCAGTGCAACAGGGGTCAACACCGGGGAGCTGTTTTTT.

The chain carries TRBV14 and TRBJ1-2; D possibly corresponds to TRBD1 (6 bases). V shed 4 bases and J shed 8 bases, with 14 bases lying between them. From germline, CDR1 is SGHDN and CDR2 FVKESK. This CDR3 is built from 13 residues. CDR3 residues: CASSPMDSRGYTF. As DNA, the CDR3 is TGTGCCAGCAGCCCGATGGACAGTCGAGGCTACACCTTC.

The chain links TRBV28 to TRBJ1-2; TRBD1 matches 7 bases. V gave up 1 base and J gave up 0 bases; unmatched junction bases: 11. This CDR3 region has 18 residues. CDR1 and CDR2 from the germline V gene are MDHEN and SYDVKM. This CDR3 reads CASSLLFRGQSANYGYTF. CDR3 nucleotides: TGTGCCAGCAGTTTATTATTCAGGGGACAGTCCGCTAACTATGGCTACACCTTC.

CDR3 DNA sequence: TGTGCCAGCAGCCCCGGGACAGGGGGCTACGAGCAGTACTTC. Its translation: CASSPGTGGYEQYF. The chain couples TRBV3-1 (or the pseudogene TRBV3-2) to TRBJ2-7, with TRBD1 matching 11 bases. Germline CDR1 reads LGHDT; CDR2 reads YNNKEL (reference sequence). V shed 4 bases, J shed 3 bases, and the junction held 2 bases outside the gene matches. CDR3 size: 14 residues.

The rearrangement joins TRBV11-2 to TRBJ2-2, with D hard to call. The CDR3 loop spans 12 amino acids. V was trimmed by 5 bases and J by 6 bases, leaving 7 bases between them. Per the germline V gene, CDR1 is SGHAT and CDR2 is FQNNGV. The CDR3 nucleotides read TGTGCCAGCAGCCCCGTCCCCGGGGAGCTGTTTTTT. This sequence encodes CASSPVPGELFF.

V and J are TRBV5-1 and TRBJ2-3; 7 bases agree with TRBD1. This CDR3 is built from 14 residues. Trimming cost V 0 bases and J 3 bases; bases outside gene matches: 1. CDR1 and CDR2 from the germline V gene are SGHRS and YFSETQ. The CDR3 bases are TGCGCCAGCAGCTTGGTGGGACAGACAGATACGCAGTATTTT. Translation: CASSLVGQTDTQYF.

V gene TRBV7-9 combines with J gene TRBJ1-4, with D uncertain. Per germline, CDR1 SEHNR and CDR2 FQNEAQ (reference sequence). V lost 5 bases, J lost 8 bases, and 12 bases lay in between. CDR3 size: 13 residues. The CDR3 region is CASSHRETEKLFF. The CDR3 DNA reads TGTGCCAGCAGCCACCGGGAGACAGAAAAACTGTTTTTT.

V usage is TRBV24-1 and J usage is TRBJ2-3; a weak D match, TRBD2 (5 bases). CDR1 and CDR2 (germline): KGHDR, SFDVKD. V was clipped by 9 bases and J by 5 bases, with 26 bases between them. The CDR3 loop spans 17 amino acids. Here the CDR3 reads CATAGVTSGLLGDTQYF. Here the CDR3 DNA reads TGTGCCACCGCGGGTGTTACGTCGGGATTGTTGGGAGATACGCAGTATTTT.

This clone was recorded only once. V usage is TRBV6-2 or TRBV6-3 and J usage is TRBJ1-1, with 7 positions matching TRBD1. With 6 bases clipped from V and 9 bases from J, the junction kept 4 bases outside the gene matches. Germline V gives CDR1 MNHEY, CDR2 SVGEGT. CDR3 length: 11 residues. CDR3 amino acids: CASSPRGQAFF. CDR3 nucleotides: TGTGCCAGCAGCCCTAGGGGGCAAGCTTTCTTT.

The V and J genes are TRBV2 and TRBJ2-7, with D possibly being TRBD1 (5 bases). The length of the CDR3 is 14 residues. V gave up 11 bases and J gave up 0 bases, with 17 bases separating them. CDR1 and CDR2 (germline): SNHLY, FYNNEI. In DNA, the CDR3 is TGTGCCGCCCTCGGGCAGGGCCCCTCCTACGAGCAGTACTTC. Protein: CAALGQGPSYEQYF. Complete variable domain (other parts from reference TRBV2 and TRBJ2-7): EPEVTQTPSHQVTQMGQEVILRCVPISNHLYFYWYRQILGQKVEFLVSFYNNEISEKSEIFDDQFSVERPDGSNFTLKIRSTKLEDSAMYFCAALGQGPSYEQYFGPGTRLTVT.

The V and J genes are TRBV7-3 and TRBJ2-3; possible D gene TRBD1, 7 bases. CDR1 is SGHTA and CDR2 is FQGTGA in the germline V gene. This CDR3 comprises 16 residues. V gave up 4 bases and J gave up 6 bases, with 20 bases separating them. This chain's CDR3 is CASSSRGTANIDTQYF. The CDR3 DNA is TGTGCCAGCAGCTCACGCGGGACAGCCAACATCGATACGCAGTATTTT.

This clone showed up just a few times. The chain uses TRBV6-5 and TRBJ2-3, with 9 bases aligning to TRBD1. This CDR3 has 15 amino acids. Germline values: CDR1 MNHEY, CDR2 SVGAGI. Losses at the gene ends were 0 bases for V and 6 bases for J; bases not matched to a gene: 4. As DNA, the CDR3 is TGTGCCAGCAGTTACTCGGGACAGGGTTACGATACGCAGTATTTT. Its translation: CASSYSGQGYDTQYF.

CDR3 DNA sequence: TGTGCCGGGGGACCCCGGGACAAGTACGAGCAGTACTTC. The encoded protein is CAGGPRDKYEQYF. The rearrangement links TRBV5-8 to TRBJ2-7; possible D gene TRBD1, 6 bases. This CDR3 is built from 13 residues. V was cut by 10 bases and J by 4 bases, with 18 bases left in between. Germline CDR1 and CDR2: SGHTS and YDEGEE.

This chain uses TRBV15 with TRBJ2-3; maybe TRBD1 (5 bases). This CDR3 has 14 residues. Looked up from germline, CDR1 is LNHNV and CDR2 is YYDKDF (reference sequence). Between the trimmed V and J ends, which lost 5 bases and 7 bases, there was a span of 16 bases. The CDR3 DNA reads as TGTGCCACCAGCCTCCCCGGCAGGGCGCATACGCAGTATTTT. This codes for CATSLPGRAHTQYF.

The chain recombines TRBV11-2 with TRBJ1-6, with 7 bases lining up with TRBD1. Unmatched junction bases numbered 11, after V lost 4 bases and J lost 8 bases. Germline loops: CDR1 SGHAT, CDR2 FQNNGV. This CDR3 is 16 amino acids long. The CDR3 reads CASSSTMEGAHSPLHF. In DNA form, the CDR3 reads TGTGCCAGCAGCTCAACTATGGAGGGGGCCCATTCACCCCTCCACTTT.

The rearrangement links TRBV4-3 to TRBJ1-3; no clear D. Germline CDR1 is LGHNA and CDR2 is YSLEER. This CDR3 spans 15 amino acids. Trimming stripped 3 bases from V and 0 bases from J, with 9 bases between. CDR3 sequence reads: CASSQGTDSGNTIYF. The CDR3 DNA sequence: TGCGCCAGCAGCCAGGGTACAGACTCTGGAAACACCATATATTTT.

This chain connects TRBV19 to TRBJ1-3, with a tentative D call TRBD1 (5 bases). There are 15 residues in the CDR3. V lost 6 bases to trimming and J lost 0 bases, with 12 bases between them. CDR1 LNHDA and CDR2 SQIVND come from the germline V gene (reference sequence). CDR3 loop: CASSQGASSGNTIYF. For the CDR3, the DNA is TGTGCCAGTAGCCAAGGGGCCAGCTCTGGAAACACCATATATTTT. Full variable domain (rest looked up from reference TRBV19 and TRBJ1-3): DGGITQSPKYLFRKEGQNVTLSCEQNLNHDAMYWYRQDPGQGLRLIYYSQIVNDFQKGDIAEGYSVSREKKESFPLTVTSAQKNPTAFYLCASSQGASSGNTIYFGEGSWLTVV.